This TCR beta chain was retrieved from a study of T-cell memory formation after mild COVID-19. General study findings and limits: Shrinking CD4+ clones resided mostly in CM and EM, and CD8+ ones in EMRA. The authors left the SARS-CoV-2 specificity of second-wave clones peaking on day 37 unconfirmed.

Trimming stripped 5 bases from V and 5 bases from J, with 9 bases between. Germline values: CDR1 SGHVS, CDR2 FNYEAQ. The CDR3 consists of 13 residues. With regard to this clonotype: Its specificity is not known.

TCRdb analysed the 5' RACE reads with MiXCR anew, one entry per CDR3 protein. The data contain about 360,000 distinct CDR3 sequences, under 15% of them singletons. The source is a man younger than 35 who had mild COVID-19 (a few samples of this study predate the infection). Cell type and time point are not known. The sample was PBMCs or a T cell subset sorted from them (not recorded which). The chain couples TRBV7-6 to TRBJ2-2; no definite D call. The CDR3 nucleotides are TGTGCCAGCAGCGCCCATCTAACCGGGGAGCTGTTTTTT. Its protein product is CASSAHLTGELFF. Looking up the rest from reference TRBV7-6 and TRBJ2-2 gives the full variable domain: GAGVSQSPRYKVTKRGQDVALRCDPISGHVSLYWYRQALGQGPEFLTYFNYEAQQDKSGLPNDRFSAERPEGSISTLTIQRTEQRDSAMYRCASSAHLTGELFFGEGSRLTVL.